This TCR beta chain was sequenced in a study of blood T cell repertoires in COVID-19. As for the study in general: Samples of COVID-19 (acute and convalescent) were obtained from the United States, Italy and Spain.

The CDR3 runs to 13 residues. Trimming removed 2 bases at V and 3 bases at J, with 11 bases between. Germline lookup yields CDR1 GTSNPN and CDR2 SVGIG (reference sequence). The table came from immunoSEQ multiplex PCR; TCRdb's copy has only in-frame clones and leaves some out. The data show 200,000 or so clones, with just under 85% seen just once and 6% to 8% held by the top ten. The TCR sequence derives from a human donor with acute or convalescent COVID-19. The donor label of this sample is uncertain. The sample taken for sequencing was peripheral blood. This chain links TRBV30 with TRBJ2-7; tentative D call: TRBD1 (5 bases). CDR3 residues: CAWSRGTRYEQYF. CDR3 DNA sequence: TGTGCCTGGAGTAGGGGAACCCGCTACGAGCAGTACTTC.